The clone carrying this T cell receptor (beta chain) has a count of ten or more. No antigen is known for it. Looked up from germline, CDR1 is ENHRY and CDR2 is SYGVKD. This CDR3 is 11 amino acids long. V lost 3 bases, J lost 11 bases, and 10 bases lay in between. The sample is drawn from a study of T cells in Graves' hyperthyroidism and ophthalmopathy. Study-wide points: The model forecast ophthalmopathy, anticipating it by a median approximately 7 months before onset. A model using 13 V-J features told ophthalmopathy apart from stable hyperthyroidism.

It was RNA transcripts that yielded the amplified TCR beta CDR3 regions. First-round RT-PCR of the TCR CDR3 relied on the HTBI primer set. TCRdb reanalysed the multiplex PCR reads using MiXCR and keeps one entry per CDR3 protein. The sample includes about 840,000 distinct CDR3 sequences, 38% seen only once; the top ten take around 10%. About 9.4 ml fresh peripheral blood yielded the PBMCs. The chain uses TRBV10-3 and TRBJ1-1, with D hard to call. The sequenced sample consisted of blood. The sequence derives from a man aged 18 to 29 with Graves' hyperthyroidism. The CDR3 here is CAISEGPQAFF. The CDR3 coding sequence is TGTGCCATCAGTGAAGGCCCGCAGGCTTTCTTT.